The 13 T cell receptor beta chains below come from one sample, sequenced in a study of blood T cell repertoires in COVID-19. TCRdb keeps only in-frame clones here, not all; method: immunoSEQ multiplex PCR. The data contain 65,000 to 100,000 clones, 70% to 85% of them singletons. The source material was peripheral blood. These receptors were obtained from a human donor in a cohort sampled during active COVID-19.

The chain employs TRBV10-2 and TRBJ1-5; D is undetermined. Germline V gives CDR1 WSHSY, CDR2 SAAADI. The CDR3 spans 17 residues. The germline V and J ends were trimmed by 4 bases and 0 bases, with 16 bases remaining between them. The CDR3 region has the DNA TGCGCCAGCAGTGTGACGTGGCAGACATATAGCAATCAGCCCCAGCATTTT. It translates to CASSVTWQTYSNQPQHF.

The chain is built from TRBV21-1 and TRBJ2-7; the listed D gene, TRBD1, was not tested against the DNA. TRBV21-1 is assigned pseudogene status. The CDR3 spans 12 residues. CDR3 in amino acids: CASSKGQGEQYF. CDR3 DNA: TGTGCCAGCAGCAAAGGACAGGGCGAGCAGTACTTC.

V is TRBV27 and J is TRBJ2-1, with 9 bases fitting TRBD1. With V trimmed by 4 bases and J by 5 bases, 15 bases remained unmatched. Germline CDR1 is MNHEY and CDR2 is SMNVEV (reference sequence). CDR3 length: 18 amino acids. This CDR3 reads CASSSRPPGGQGNNEQFF. The CDR3, as DNA: TGTGCCAGCAGTTCAAGACCCCCCGGGGGACAGGGAAACAATGAGCAGTTCTTC.

The chain has TRBV9 and TRBJ1-2, with 7 nucleotides matching TRBD1. CDR1 and CDR2 (germline): SGDLS, YYNGEE. After removal of 6 bases from V and 7 bases from J, the junction contained 6 bases not matched to a gene. CDR3 length: 12 residues. The CDR3 is CASNDRVGGYTF. Written as DNA, the CDR3 is TGTGCCAGCAACGACAGGGTCGGTGGCTACACCTTC. The full variable domain, rest sourced from reference TRBV9 and TRBJ1-2, is DSGVTQTPKHLITATGQRVTLRCSPRSGDLSVYWYQQSLDQGLQFLIQYYNGEERAKGNILERFSAQQFPDLHSELNLSSLELGDSALYFCASNDRVGGYTFGSGTRLTVV.

The CDR3 DNA reads TGTGCCAGCTCACCACAGCGGGGGGAGATCAGCGGGGAGCTGTTTTTT. Its translation: CASSPQRGEISGELFF. The V gene is TRBV18, the J gene TRBJ2-2; 9 bases align to TRBD2. CDR3 length: 16 residues. The germline CDR1 and CDR2 sequences are KGHSH and LQKENI. V trimming: 1 base; J trimming: 7 bases; junction bases outside the gene matches: 7.

The chain carries TRBV5-1 and TRBJ2-4; a possible D gene is TRBD1 (6 bases). V lost 3 bases, J lost 6 bases, and 13 bases lay in between. This CDR3 comprises 14 residues. Germline V gives CDR1 SGHRS, CDR2 YFSETQ. The CDR3 sequence: CASSSPGTSNIQYF. CDR3 bases: TGCGCCAGCAGCTCCCCAGGGACATCAAACATTCAGTACTTC. The whole variable domain, remainder taken from reference TRBV5-1 and TRBJ2-4, is KAGVTQTPRYLIKTRGQQVTLSCSPISGHRSVSWYQQTPGQGLQFLFEYFSETQRNKGNFPGRFSGRQFSNSRSEMNVSTLELGDSALYLCASSSPGTSNIQYFGAGTRLSVL.

V gene TRBV10-3 combines with J gene TRBJ2-7, with D possibly matching TRBD1 (5 bases). The CDR3 consists of 14 residues. The germline gives CDR1 ENHRY, CDR2 SYGVKD. Trimming took 0 bases from V and 5 from J, leaving 11 bases between them. CDR3 protein: CAISESSGSDEQYF. CDR3 nucleotides: TGTGCCATCAGTGAGTCTTCAGGGTCCGACGAGCAGTACTTC.

This clone was counted only a few times. The chain combines TRBV11-3 with TRBJ2-7; D is uncertain. Trimming took 5 bases from V and 7 from J, leaving 15 bases between them. The CDR3 covers 13 residues. The germline gives CDR1 SGHNT, CDR2 YENEEA. CDR3 region: CASSITRYGEQYF. Here the CDR3 DNA reads TGTGCCAGCAGCATTACCCGTTACGGGGAGCAGTACTTC.

The V gene is TRBV3-1 (or the pseudogene TRBV3-2), the J gene TRBJ2-1, with TRBD2 matching 9 bases. Germline CDR1 reads LGHDT; CDR2 reads YNNKEL (reference sequence). The V gene end was trimmed by 4 bases and the J gene end by 9 bases; junction bases not matched to a gene: 4. The CDR3 is 13 amino acids. The CDR3 reads CASSRTSVTEQFF. The CDR3 DNA reads TGTGCCAGCAGCCGGACTAGCGTTACTGAGCAGTTCTTC.

The chain links TRBV3-1 (or the pseudogene TRBV3-2) to TRBJ2-7; 8 nucleotides align to TRBD2. Trimming removed 3 bases from V and 3 bases from J; junction bases left unmatched: 4. CDR1 is LGHDT, CDR2 YNNKEL, per germline (reference sequence). This CDR3 region has 14 residues. CDR3 DNA sequence: TGTGCCAGCAGCCACCGGGGGGGAAACTACGAGCAGTACTTC. Protein: CASSHRGGNYEQYF.

The chain has TRBV7-9 and TRBJ2-5, with 9 nucleotides matching TRBD1. Germline trimming cut 5 bases from V and 4 bases from J; bases unmatched to any gene: 2. Per germline, CDR1 SEHNR and CDR2 FQNEAQ (reference sequence). The CDR3 has 13 amino acids. The CDR3 coding sequence is TGTGCCAGCAGCCGGGGACAGGGAGAGACCCAGTACTTC. This encodes CASSRGQGETQYF.

This rearrangement joins TRBV5-1 to TRBJ2-3; D possibly corresponds to TRBD1 (5 bases). Germline assignment: CDR1 SGHRS and CDR2 YFSETQ. V gave up 0 bases and J gave up 4 bases, with 9 bases separating them. There are 14 residues in the CDR3. CDR3 coding DNA: TGCGCCAGCAGCTTGGGACAGTCGTCAGATACGCAGTATTTT. Amino acids: CASSLGQSSDTQYF.

This clone was recorded a few times. This chain connects TRBV19 to TRBJ2-7, with TRBD2 as a possible D gene (7 bases). The CDR3 runs 14 residues. The germline V gene encodes CDR1 LNHDA and CDR2 SQIVND (reference sequence). Trimming took 5 bases from V and 4 from J, leaving 15 bases between them. The CDR3 loop reads CASSSGGAGYEQYF. The CDR3 DNA reads as TGTGCCAGTAGTTCGGGGGGCGCAGGTTACGAGCAGTACTTC.